This T cell receptor beta chain comes out of a study of breast tumors, draining lymph nodes, adjacent tissues. Points on this clonotype: Its antigen is unknown.

General observations from the study: Tumor repertoires ranked between lymph nodes and nontumor tissue in diversity, with V and J gene preferences. Most tumor T cells seemingly derive from lymph node, then expand in tumor. The lymph node origin of tumor T cells was framed as consistent with a hypothesis, not demonstrated. Tumor and nontumor repertoires were significantly more similar in luminal-like than in basal-like breast cancer.

Germline V gene sequence: CDR1 SGHVT, CDR2 SQSDAQ. Trimming pared 0 bases from V and 5 bases from J, leaving 11 bases between. This CDR3 comprises 15 residues. One entry per CDR3 protein, called by TCRdb with MiXCR from the multiplex PCR reads. The top ten hold around 2.6% of the sample, which has some 130,000 distinct CDR3 sequences, approximately 20% seen once. Samples came from axillary lymph nodes draining the breast cancer. The sequenced sample consisted of axillary lymph node tissue. The chain uses TRBV7-4 and TRBJ2-4; D remains unclear. The source of this sequence is a female donor with breast cancer. Some clones in this sample may be carry-over from other donors' samples. The CDR3 spells CASSLAAQRENIQYF. Here the CDR3 DNA reads TGTGCCAGCAGCTTAGCCGCACAGCGCGAAAACATTCAGTACTTC.